This T cell receptor beta chain originates from a study of T cell responses to AZD1222 COVID-19 vaccine (dated by TCRdb to 2020 to 2023). For context, the study as a whole: A total of about 230 trial participants underwent TCR sequencing, of whom roughly 210 received two doses of AZD1222 and about 25 received two doses of the MenACWY control vaccine. Trial participants were enrolled by age into subgroups of 18-55, 56-69 and 70-plus years, and around 140, 26 and 57 TCR-sequenced participants, respectively, were included in these subgroups.

Comments on this clone: The antigen it binds to is not known. Per-base quality was not reported, and no clone a single base away is much larger than it.

The CDR3 regions of human TCRbeta chains were analyzed by immunosequencing. In the original analysis: TCRs in the repertoires were matched against a reference library of SARS-CoV-2-specific TCRs that had been generated with the MIRA antigen-specificity platform. Breadth was defined as the fraction of unique TCRs that were SARS-CoV-2-associated. Depth was defined as the fraction of total T cells that were SARS-CoV-2-associated. Using the MIRA data, every spike-specific TCR was mapped to the spike region that the TCR reacted to and assigned to either a CD4 or a CD8 class. Log10-transformed breadth and depth values were compared by one-way ANOVA with Sidak's multiple comparisons tests. As stored in TCRdb, this immuneACCESS dataset retains in-frame rearrangements with V and J assigned. A fraction of the clones does not appear; measured against another copy, unresolved V genes explain less than half of the discrepancy, and the remainder lacks a known reason. V and J calls and clone size are copied from that table; D and trimming were computed from the DNA. This sample lists approximately 170,000 clones; roughly 88% were detected once. Around a tenth of the sample rests with the top ten.

The time point label, read with the paper, signifies: about 28 days (+/-7) after the second vaccine dose. AZD1222 recipients whose second dose came at about 4 weeks and those whose second dose came at about 12 weeks were combined into one group, since spike-specific TCR depth and breadth did not differ between the two schedules. Samples from vaccinated people were obtained from the UK trials COV001 and COV002, which included a single-blind randomized controlled phase 2/3 trial of AZD1222 (ChAdOx1 nCoV-19) in healthy adults. Trial participant PBMC samples were collected at day 0 and day 28 after the second dose for TCRbeta chain sequencing. The research as a whole found: Participants were mostly white British and included more females than males, and it was suggested by the authors that clonal diversity may have been underestimated. In the small 56-69-year group, the increase in depth fell short of significance, most likely because of low power. After two AZD1222 doses, spike-specific TCR breadth and depth were significantly higher than at day 0 and than in MenACWY recipients. CD4 TCRs associated with the vaccine covered the entire spike protein, and the dominant responses were in regions 160-218 and 743-854. Reportedly, close to half of the unique spike-specific TCRs recognized epitopes lying outside the regions that are mutated in the B.1.351 and B.1.1.7 variants. Conclusions about previously exposed vaccinees are limited because only six or seven AZD1222 recipients were SARS-CoV-2 seropositive at baseline. Because no samples from the day 14 peak response were available, repertoires could be characterized only after the peak T cell response.

The TCR comes from an adult who received the AZD1222 COVID-19 vaccine. The source was peripheral blood, collected 28 days after the second AZD1222 dose.

The bases read TGTGCCAGCAGGAGGATAGAGACTGAAGCTTTCTTT. Its product reads: CASRRIETEAFF. The chain uses TRBV14 and TRBJ1-1, with the D gene uncertain. Inclusive of the bounding cysteine and phenylalanine, the CDR3 is 12 residues long. The only DNA kept is the CDR3, 36 bases in frame from the first base. According to the germline V gene, CDR1 reads SGHDN and CDR2 reads FVKESK. At the junction V is shortened by 6 bases and J by 5 bases, with 10 bases in between.